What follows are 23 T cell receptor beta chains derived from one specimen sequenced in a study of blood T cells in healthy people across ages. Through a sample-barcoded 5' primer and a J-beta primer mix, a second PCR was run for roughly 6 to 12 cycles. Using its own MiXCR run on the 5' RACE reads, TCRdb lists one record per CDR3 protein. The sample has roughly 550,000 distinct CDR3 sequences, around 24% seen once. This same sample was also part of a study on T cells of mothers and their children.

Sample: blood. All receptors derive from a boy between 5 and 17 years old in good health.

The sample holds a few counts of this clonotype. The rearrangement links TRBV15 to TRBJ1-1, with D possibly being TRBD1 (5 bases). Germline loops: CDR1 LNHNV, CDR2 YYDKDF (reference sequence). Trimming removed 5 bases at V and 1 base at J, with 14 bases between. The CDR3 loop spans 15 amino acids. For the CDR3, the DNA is TGTGCCACCAGCGGGGGATGGGCCGGGAACACTGAAGCTTTCTTT. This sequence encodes CATSGGWAGNTEAFF.

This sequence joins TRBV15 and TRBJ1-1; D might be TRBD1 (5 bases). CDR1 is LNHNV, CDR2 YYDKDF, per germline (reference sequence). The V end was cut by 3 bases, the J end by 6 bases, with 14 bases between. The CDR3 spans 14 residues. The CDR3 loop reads CATSRAFRGPEAFF. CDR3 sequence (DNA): TGTGCCACCAGCAGGGCTTTTCGGGGCCCTGAAGCTTTCTTT.

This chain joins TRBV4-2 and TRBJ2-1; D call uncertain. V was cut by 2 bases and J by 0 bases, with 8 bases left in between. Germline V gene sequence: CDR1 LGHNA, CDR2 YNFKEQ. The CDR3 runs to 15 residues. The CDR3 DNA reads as TGTGCCAGCAGCCAACTCCACCTCTCCTACAATGAGCAGTTCTTC. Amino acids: CASSQLHLSYNEQFF.

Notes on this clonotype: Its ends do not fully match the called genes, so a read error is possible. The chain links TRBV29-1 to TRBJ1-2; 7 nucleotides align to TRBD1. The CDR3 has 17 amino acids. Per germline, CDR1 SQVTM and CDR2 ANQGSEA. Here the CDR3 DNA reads TGCAGCGTTGTAGGTCTTGTGAGGGGGCCTGGGCACTACGGCTACACCTTC. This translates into CSVVGLVRGPGHYGYTF.

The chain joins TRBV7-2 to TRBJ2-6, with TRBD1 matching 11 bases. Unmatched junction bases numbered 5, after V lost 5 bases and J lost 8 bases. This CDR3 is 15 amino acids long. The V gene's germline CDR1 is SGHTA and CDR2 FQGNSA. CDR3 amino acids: CASSQRTGGPNVLTF. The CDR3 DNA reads TGTGCCAGCAGCCAAAGGACAGGGGGCCCCAACGTCCTGACTTTC.

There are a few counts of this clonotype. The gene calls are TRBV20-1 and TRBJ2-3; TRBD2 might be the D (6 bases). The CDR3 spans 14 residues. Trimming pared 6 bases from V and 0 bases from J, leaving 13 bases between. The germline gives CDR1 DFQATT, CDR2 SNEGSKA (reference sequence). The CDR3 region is CSAESLASTDTQYF. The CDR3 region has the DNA TGCAGTGCCGAATCCCTAGCGAGCACAGATACGCAGTATTTT.

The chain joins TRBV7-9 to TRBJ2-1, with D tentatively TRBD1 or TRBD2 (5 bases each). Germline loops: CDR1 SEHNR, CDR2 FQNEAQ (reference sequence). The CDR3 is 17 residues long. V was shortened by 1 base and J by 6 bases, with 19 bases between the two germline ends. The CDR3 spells CASSLEGLGTFGNEQFF. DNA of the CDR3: TGTGCCAGCAGCTTAGAAGGGCTAGGGACCTTTGGCAATGAGCAGTTCTTC.

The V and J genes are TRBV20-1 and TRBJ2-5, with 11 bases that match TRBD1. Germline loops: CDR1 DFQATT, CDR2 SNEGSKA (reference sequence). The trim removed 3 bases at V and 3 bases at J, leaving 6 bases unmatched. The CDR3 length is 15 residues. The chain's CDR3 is CSASLGQGDEETQYF. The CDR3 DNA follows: TGCAGTGCTAGTCTGGGACAGGGGGATGAAGAGACCCAGTACTTC.

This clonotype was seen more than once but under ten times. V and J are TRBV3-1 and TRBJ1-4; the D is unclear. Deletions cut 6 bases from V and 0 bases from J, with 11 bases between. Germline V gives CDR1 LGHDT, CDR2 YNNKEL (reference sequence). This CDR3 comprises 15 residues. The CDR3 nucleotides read TGTGCCAGCAGGAAAAGGAGGGCAACTAATGAAAAACTGTTTTTT. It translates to CASRKRRATNEKLFF.

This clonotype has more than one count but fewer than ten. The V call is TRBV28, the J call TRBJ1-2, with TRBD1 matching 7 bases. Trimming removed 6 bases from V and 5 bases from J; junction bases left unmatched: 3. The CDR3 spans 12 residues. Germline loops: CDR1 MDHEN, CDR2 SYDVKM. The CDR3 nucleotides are TGTGCCAGCAGCGAGACAGGGTATGGCTACACCTTC. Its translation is CASSETGYGYTF.

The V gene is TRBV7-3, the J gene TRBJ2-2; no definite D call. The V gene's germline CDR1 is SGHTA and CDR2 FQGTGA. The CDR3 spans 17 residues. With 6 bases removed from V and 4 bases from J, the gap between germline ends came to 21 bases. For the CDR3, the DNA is TGTGCCAGCAGTGCTTTGGAATTTCCGGAAGGCACCGGGGAGCTGTTTTTT. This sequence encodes CASSALEFPEGTGELFF.

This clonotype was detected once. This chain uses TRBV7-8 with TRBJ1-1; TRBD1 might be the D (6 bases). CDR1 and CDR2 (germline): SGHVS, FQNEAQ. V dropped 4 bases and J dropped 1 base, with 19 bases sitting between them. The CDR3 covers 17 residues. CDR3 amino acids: CASSYTGAGAPNTEAFF. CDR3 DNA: TGTGCCAGCAGCTACACGGGCGCAGGGGCCCCGAACACTGAAGCTTTCTTT.

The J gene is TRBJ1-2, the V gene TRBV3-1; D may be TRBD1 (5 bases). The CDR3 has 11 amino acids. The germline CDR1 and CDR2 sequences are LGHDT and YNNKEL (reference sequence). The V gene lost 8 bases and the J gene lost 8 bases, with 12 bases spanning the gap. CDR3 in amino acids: CASQGVEGYTF. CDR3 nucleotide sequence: TGTGCCAGCCAGGGAGTGGAGGGCTACACCTTC.

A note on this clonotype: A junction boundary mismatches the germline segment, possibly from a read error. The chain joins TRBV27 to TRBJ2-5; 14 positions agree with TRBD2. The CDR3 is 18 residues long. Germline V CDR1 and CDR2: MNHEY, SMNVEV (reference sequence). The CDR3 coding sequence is TGTGCCAGCAGTTCCGCGACTAGCGGGAGGGCCCAGAGAGAGGCCCAGTACTTC. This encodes CASSSATSGRAQREAQYF.

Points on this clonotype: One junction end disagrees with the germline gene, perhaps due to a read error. In nucleotides, the CDR3 is TGTGCCAGCAGCTCCGTGGGGACTCCCCCGGCGGAGTTCTTC. Translating it yields CASSSVGTPPAEFF. The chain recombines TRBV7-6 with TRBJ2-5, with D possibly being TRBD2 (6 bases). The CDR3 contains 14 residues. Germline V gene data show CDR1 as SGHVS and CDR2 as FNYEAQ.

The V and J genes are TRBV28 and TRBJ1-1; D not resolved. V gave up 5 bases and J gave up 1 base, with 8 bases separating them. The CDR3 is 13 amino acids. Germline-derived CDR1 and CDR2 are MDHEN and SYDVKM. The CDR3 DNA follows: TGTGCCAGCAGTCCGATCGGGAACACTGAAGCTTTCTTT. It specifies CASSPIGNTEAFF.

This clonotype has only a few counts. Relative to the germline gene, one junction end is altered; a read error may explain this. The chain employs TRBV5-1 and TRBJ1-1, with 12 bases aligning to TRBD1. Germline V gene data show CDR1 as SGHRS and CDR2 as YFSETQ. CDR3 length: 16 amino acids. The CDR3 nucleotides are TGCGCTAGCAGAAGGGGGACAGGGGGCACGTACACTGAAGCTTTCTTT. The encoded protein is CASRRGTGGTYTEAFF.

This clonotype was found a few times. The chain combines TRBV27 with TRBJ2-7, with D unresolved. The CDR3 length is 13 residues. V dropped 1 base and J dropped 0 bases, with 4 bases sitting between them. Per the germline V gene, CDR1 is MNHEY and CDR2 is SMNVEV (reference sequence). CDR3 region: CASSLWSSYEQYF. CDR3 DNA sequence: TGTGCCAGCAGTTTATGGAGCTCCTACGAGCAGTACTTC.

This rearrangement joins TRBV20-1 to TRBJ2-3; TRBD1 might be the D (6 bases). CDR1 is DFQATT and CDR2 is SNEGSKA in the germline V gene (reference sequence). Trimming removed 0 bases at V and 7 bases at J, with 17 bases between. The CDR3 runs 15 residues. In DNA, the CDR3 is TGCAGTGCTAGAGAAAACCTCAGGGGCTCCTATACGCAGTATTTT. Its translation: CSARENLRGSYTQYF.

The CDR3 bases are TGTGCCAGCAGGGAAAACCTTAGCGGGGCCCACACCGGGGAGCTGTTTTTT. It specifies CASRENLSGAHTGELFF. The chain couples TRBV2 to TRBJ2-2; 8 positions match TRBD2. CDR1 is SNHLY and CDR2 is FYNNEI in the germline V gene. The CDR3 contains 17 residues. With 6 bases clipped from V and 3 bases from J, the junction kept 12 bases outside the gene matches.

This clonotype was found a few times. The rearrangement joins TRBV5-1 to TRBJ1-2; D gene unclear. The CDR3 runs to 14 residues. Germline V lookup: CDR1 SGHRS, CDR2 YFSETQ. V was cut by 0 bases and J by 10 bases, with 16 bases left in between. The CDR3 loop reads CASSLDGFSLYYTF. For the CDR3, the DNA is TGCGCCAGCAGCTTGGACGGCTTTTCTCTTTACTACACCTTC.

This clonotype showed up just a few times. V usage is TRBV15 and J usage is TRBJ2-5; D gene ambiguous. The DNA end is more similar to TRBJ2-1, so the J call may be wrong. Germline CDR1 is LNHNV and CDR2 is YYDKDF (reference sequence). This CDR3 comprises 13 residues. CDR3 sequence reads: CATSSLFYNEQFF. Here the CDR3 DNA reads TGTGCCACCAGCAGTCTATTCTACAATGAGCAGTTCTTC.

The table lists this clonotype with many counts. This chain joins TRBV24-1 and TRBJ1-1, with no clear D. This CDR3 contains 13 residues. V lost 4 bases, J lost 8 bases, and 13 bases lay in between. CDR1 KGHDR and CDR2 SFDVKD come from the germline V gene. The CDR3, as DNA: TGTGCCACCAGTGACCTAGGGTCAAAAGAAGCTTTCTTT. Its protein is CATSDLGSKEAFF.